This is a list of T cell receptor beta chains from one sample in a study of vaccination and CD4 T cells after COVID-19. The antigens these receptors bind are not known. Via MiXCR, TCRdb re-called the PCR reads, giving one row per CDR3 protein. This sample carries roughly 16,000 distinct CDR3 sequences, around 52% of them seen once, and the ten largest clones take 3.5% to 4.5%. The sample here was CD4+ T cells from blood, cultured in vitro, taken before SARS-CoV-2 vaccination. The receptors derive from a human donor who had recovered from COVID-19. Each CDR3 is given with its conserved first and last residue. A D gene is named only where the DNA matches it firmly. Expanded clones are given a class, and other clones once, few, many or no size at all.

- TRBJ1-5 TRBV24-1 few TGTGCCACCAGTGATATAGGGGGCAATCAGCCCCAGCATTTT CATSDIGGNQPQHF
- TRBJ2-1 TRBV6-2/TRBV6-3 - TGTGCCAGCAGTTACTCGCGGGCGGCATCCTACAATGAGCAGTTCTTC CASSYSRAASYNEQFF
TRBD1 TRBJ1-1 TRBV19 - TGTGCCACTACCCGGGACAGGGGAACTGAAGCTTTCTTT CATTRDRGTEAFF
- TRBJ2-7 TRBV7-2 - TGTGCCAGCAGCCCCCTCCTCGCCTACGAGCAGTACTTC CASSPLLAYEQYF
- TRBJ2-7 TRBV6-5 - TGTGCCAGCAGTTACTCACCAGGCTCCTACGAGCAGTACTTC CASSYSPGSYEQYF
- TRBJ1-1 TRBV15 few TGTGCCACCAGCAGAGAAAGAGGGGGGGGCACTGAAGCTTTCTTT CATSRERGGGTEAFF
TRBD1 TRBJ1-5 TRBV12-3/TRBV12-4 - TGTGCCAGCAGTCCAACAGGGGGCGGTCAGCCCCAGCATTTT CASSPTGGGQPQHF
TRBD1 TRBJ1-1 TRBV19 - TGTGCCAGTAGTACTCTCGGACAGGGGGCAGGGAACACTGAAGCTTTCTTT CASSTLGQGAGNTEAFF
TRBD1 TRBJ1-1 TRBV20-1 - TGCAGTGCTAGAGAGGTGGGACAGGGGACCACTGAAGCTTTCTTT CSAREVGQGTTEAFF
TRBD2 TRBJ2-1 TRBV4-2 - TGTGCCAGCAGCCAAGAGGTAGCGGGGGCCCCGGTCAATGAGCAGTTCTTC CASSQEVAGAPVNEQFF
- TRBJ2-7 TRBV10-3 - TGTGCCATCAGTAGTACAAAGACAGGTGAATACGAGCAGTACTTC CAISSTKTGEYEQYF
- TRBJ1-1 TRBV28 - TGTGCCAGCAGTCCGAACAGACAGGTGAACACTGAAGCTTTCTTT CASSPNRQVNTEAFF
- TRBJ2-3 TRBV6-4 once TGTGCCAGCAGTTTCGGGCCACTCAGCGGGACAGATACGCAGTATTTT CASSFGPLSGTDTQYF
TRBD2 TRBJ2-7 TRBV20-1 - TGCAGTGCTAGCCTCCCTCGCAGCGGGAGTTTCTACGAGCAGTACTTC CSASLPRSGSFYEQYF
- TRBJ1-2 TRBV2 few TGTGCCAGCAGGGAGGACCAGGGACCGTTGGGCTACACCTTC CASREDQGPLGYTF
TRBD2 TRBJ2-7 TRBV20-1 few TGCAGTGCTAGTCAACTAGCGGGAGGGTACGAGCAGTACTTC CSASQLAGGYEQYF
TRBD1 TRBJ1-1 TRBV29-1 - TGCAGCGTTGAACGGGGAAGGGGGCTGACTGAAGCTTTCTTT CSVERGRGLTEAFF